These 8 T cell receptor beta chains were sequenced from one sample in a study of early T cells in non-severe SARS-CoV-2 infection (dated by TCRdb to the early 2020s). Library preparation used 5' RACE. Reads for this sample came from a NextSeq 500. The public reads were reprocessed in TCRdb via fastp at Q25 and MiXCR, keeping in-frame beta chains. When rows share a CDR3 protein, they turn into one entry using the most common DNA and genes. This sample is represented by 65,000 to 85,000 distinct CDR3 sequences; roughly 13% of them were singletons. The ten largest account for roughly 5% of the sample. Sequencing was done on a sample of whole blood. These receptors all come from an adult who was a healthcare worker with PCR-confirmed SARS-CoV-2 infection or an uninfected control (not recorded which).

This clonotype was found many times. The CDR3 DNA is TGTGCCAGCAGTTTACAAGGACTAGCGGGAGAGGACGAGCAGTACTTC. Protein: CASSLQGLAGEDEQYF. The rearrangement uses TRBV12-3 or TRBV12-4 and TRBJ2-7; TRBD2 matches at 13 bases. J gave up 5 bases and V 2 bases, and 6 bases lay outside the gene matches. The CDR3 is 16 amino acids.

This clonotype was observed many times. This chain joins TRBV19 and TRBJ1-5; 7 bases fit TRBD1. Germline values: CDR1 LNHDA, CDR2 SQIVND (reference sequence). V trimming: 4 bases; J trimming: 5 bases; junction bases outside the gene matches: 5. The CDR3 has 14 amino acids. The CDR3 sequence: CASSNGQVYQPQHF. The DNA of the CDR3 is TGTGCCAGTAGTAACGGACAGGTTTATCAGCCCCAGCATTTT.

This sequence joins TRBV3-1 and TRBJ2-3, with TRBD2 identical over 7 bases. J lost 0 bases, V lost 0 bases, and 12 bases had no gene match. This CDR3 comprises 19 residues. Germline assignment: CDR1 LGHDT and CDR2 YNNKEL (reference sequence). The CDR3 here is CASSQDSSGDLFSTDTQYF. CDR3 nucleotide sequence: TGTGCCAGCAGCCAAGATTCCAGCGGGGACTTATTTAGCACAGATACGCAGTATTTT.

This clonotype appeared many times. The chain links TRBV3-1 to TRBJ1-5; D is perhaps TRBD1 (5 bases). V lost 4 bases and J lost 3, with 13 bases in between. The CDR3 loop spans 15 amino acids. CDR1 LGHDT and CDR2 YNNKEL come from the germline V gene (reference sequence). CDR3 amino acids: CASSPARGDNQPQHF. The CDR3 DNA is TGTGCCAGCAGCCCCGCCCGGGGGGACAATCAGCCCCAGCATTTT.

The table lists this clonotype with many counts. This chain joins TRBV13 and TRBJ2-3, with 9 bases matching TRBD2. V gave up 3 bases and J gave up 4 bases; unmatched junction bases: 11. CDR3 length: 17 residues. From germline, CDR1 is PRHDT and CDR2 FYEKMQ (reference sequence). The CDR3 loop reads CASSLEVGGGASDTQYF. CDR3 DNA sequence: TGTGCCAGCAGCTTGGAGGTCGGCGGGGGGGCTTCAGATACGCAGTATTTT.

This clonotype has more than one count but fewer than ten. The rearrangement uses TRBV5-1 and TRBJ1-6; possible D gene TRBD1, 6 bases. Germline-derived CDR1 and CDR2 are SGHRS and YFSETQ. V lost 0 bases, J lost 10 bases, and 20 bases lay in between. The CDR3 has 17 amino acids. The DNA of the CDR3 is TGCGCCAGCAGCTTGGTCAAGGGGGGCTCTCAGGGATCACCCCTCCACTTT. It translates to CASSLVKGGSQGSPLHF. The variable domain in full, with the rest retrieved from reference TRBV5-1 and TRBJ1-6, is KAGVTQTPRYLIKTRGQQVTLSCSPISGHRSVSWYQQTPGQGLQFLFEYFSETQRNKGNFPGRFSGRQFSNSRSEMNVSTLELGDSALYLCASSLVKGGSQGSPLHFGNGTRLTVT.

The chain employs TRBV7-9 and TRBJ1-2; 8 nucleotides agree with TRBD1. Germline CDR1 is SEHNR and CDR2 is FQNEAQ (reference sequence). The ends lost 5 bases at V and 9 bases at J; junction bases unmatched: 5. CDR3 length: 12 residues. The CDR3 DNA sequence: TGTGCCAGCAGCCTAGGACAGGGCAGCTACACCTTC. This gives the protein CASSLGQGSYTF.

This clonotype was detected ten times or more. This chain uses TRBV7-2 with TRBJ2-5, with 7 bases that match TRBD1. In germline, CDR1 is SGHTA, CDR2 FQGNSA. Unmatched junction bases numbered 1, after V lost 0 bases and J lost 3 bases. The CDR3 runs to 14 residues. CDR3 amino acids: CASSLAGTEETQYF. The CDR3 DNA follows: TGTGCCAGCAGCTTAGCGGGGACAGAAGAGACCCAGTACTTC.